This T cell receptor beta chain derives from a study of OX40 agonist ivuxolimab in advanced cancers. The study in broad terms: Ivuxolimab was a fully human IgG2 agonistic monoclonal antibody targeting the costimulatory receptor OX40 (CD134). Intravenous ivuxolimab was administered to patients every 2 weeks at six dose levels: 0.01, 0.1, 0.3, 1.5, 3 and 10 mg/kg. In the dose-escalation cohort, around four fifths of patients were male, and the mean age was around 60 years, with a range of 23 to 79. The monotherapy dose-escalation portion (N = 52 patients) of the phase I ivuxolimab trial is reported in the paper. Partial responses occurred in three dose-escalation patients, of whom one had hepatocellular carcinoma and two had cutaneous melanoma. Of the 52 patients in dose escalation, some 19 had hepatocellular carcinoma, about 15 had melanoma, 9 had renal cell carcinoma and 9 had head and neck cancer. Prior anti-PD-1, anti-PD-L1 or anti-CTLA-4 therapy was permitted, and checkpoint inhibitors had been received by roughly 42% of dose-escalation patients. Peripheral TCRbeta sequencing aimed to test whether ivuxolimab altered TCR sequence diversity and caused clonal T-cell expansion. Paper-wide results and their limitations: After ivuxolimab, CD8+ T cells had more expanded clones than CD4+ T cells on average. Low levels of normalized T-cell clonal expansion were also seen in some nonresponding patients. In partial responders in the 0.1-3.0 mg/kg groups, normalized peripheral clonal expansion was found to be among the lowest, especially among CD8+ T cells. At doses of 0.1 to 3.0 mg/kg, clonal expansion of both CD4+ and CD8+ T cells in blood was seen between baseline and week 6. Which antigens the clonally expanded peripheral T cells were specific for was not determined.

The trial excluded patients who had a history of autoimmune disease or were on systemic immunosuppression. Peripheral blood for TCR sequencing was collected from all dose cohorts at baseline, on cycle 4 day 1, and on cycle 7 day 1. The samples were drawn from a first-in-human, open-label, multicenter phase I dose-escalation trial of ivuxolimab. The trial enrolled adults with locally advanced or metastatic head and neck squamous cell, hepatocellular, melanoma or renal cell carcinoma. Before TCR sequencing, CD4+ and CD8+ T cells were separately sorted from peripheral blood. For sequencing of the TCRbeta CDR3 region, genomic DNA was extracted from the sorted cells. TCRbeta CDR3 regions were sequenced using the immunoSEQ Assay. TCRdb took this table from immuneACCESS and kept in-frame rearrangements with V and J called. Such tables lack part of the clones; where checked against another copy, unresolved V genes explain under half of the gap, and the rest is unexplained. This sample is represented by 100,000 or so clones; about 90% of them were singletons. Of the sample, 0.81% falls within the top ten clones.

The CDR3 holds 14 amino acids from the cysteine to the phenylalanine. Only the CDR3 part of the read is kept: 42 bases, read in frame from the first base. V ends up 4 bases short and J 3 bases short, with an unmatched junction base count of 2. Reading the germline V gene gives CDR1 LGHNA and CDR2 YNFKEQ. Comments on this clone: The antigen it binds to is not known. No quality values exist for individual bases; no much larger clone is one base distant.

The sample in question was CD4+ or CD8+ T cells sorted from blood, obtained in a trial of the OX40 agonist ivuxolimab. The sequence is built from TRBV4-2 and TRBJ2-1; 8 junctional bases match TRBD2. The receptor was derived from an adult with an advanced solid tumor such as melanoma, head and neck, liver or kidney cancer. The CDR3 amino acid sequence is: CASSPSGFYNEQFF. In nucleotide form, the sequence is TGTGCCAGCAGCCCTAGCGGGTTCTACAATGAGCAGTTCTTC.